These 3 T cell receptor beta chains share one sample of origin, sequenced in a study of shared clonotypes between healthy human individuals. TCRdb keeps only in-frame clones here, not all; method: immunoSEQ multiplex PCR. Of roughly 2.6 million clones in the sample, approximately 94% are singletons; the top ten hold around 0.14%. Source material: naive CD4+ T cells sorted from blood. Subset meaning: CD45RA+ positively selected. All receptors come from a man between 18 and 35 years old in good health.

The chain employs TRBV19 and TRBJ1-4; a possible D gene is TRBD1 (6 bases). Germline-derived CDR1 and CDR2 are LNHDA and SQIVND (reference sequence). This CDR3 is built from 15 residues. V was pared by 3 bases and J by 5 bases, with 13 bases between. The CDR3 sequence is CASSIGNRVNEKLFF. The CDR3 DNA reads TGTGCCAGTAGTATTGGGAACAGGGTAAATGAAAAACTGTTTTTT.

This chain connects TRBV5-6 to TRBJ1-5; 8 nucleotides agree with TRBD1. The V segment lost 1 base and the J segment 7 bases; nucleotides outside the gene matches: 4. Germline CDR1 and CDR2: SGHDT and YYEEEE. The CDR3 runs to 14 residues. CDR3 in DNA: TGTGCCAGCAGCTTGTGGACAGGGAGCCAGCCCCAGCATTTT. Amino acids: CASSLWTGSQPQHF.

The chain carries TRBV6-5 and TRBJ2-7; weak D call: TRBD2 (6 bases). CDR3 length equals 15 residues. V lost 0 bases and J lost 2, with 11 bases in between. CDR1 and CDR2 from the germline V gene are MNHEY and SVGAGI. DNA for the CDR3: TGTGCCAGCAGTTACTCGGGGGGAGACACCTACGAGCAGTACTTC. Translated, it gives CASSYSGGDTYEQYF.